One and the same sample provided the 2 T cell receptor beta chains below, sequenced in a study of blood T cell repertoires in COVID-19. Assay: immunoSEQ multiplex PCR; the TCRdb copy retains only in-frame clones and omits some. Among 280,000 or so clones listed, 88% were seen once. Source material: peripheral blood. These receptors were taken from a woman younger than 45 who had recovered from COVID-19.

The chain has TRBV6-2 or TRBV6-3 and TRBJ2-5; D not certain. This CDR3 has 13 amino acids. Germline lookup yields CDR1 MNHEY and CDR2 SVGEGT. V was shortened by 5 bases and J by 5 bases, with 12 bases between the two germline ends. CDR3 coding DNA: TGTGCCAGCAGTCGCCCACCCGGGGAGACCCAGTACTTC. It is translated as CASSRPPGETQYF.

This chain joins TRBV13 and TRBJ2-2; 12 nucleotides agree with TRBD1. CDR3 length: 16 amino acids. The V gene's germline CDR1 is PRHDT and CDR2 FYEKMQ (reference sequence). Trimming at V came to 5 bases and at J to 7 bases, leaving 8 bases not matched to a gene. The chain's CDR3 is CASSSRDRGLGGELFF. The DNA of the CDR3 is TGTGCCAGCAGCAGCCGGGACAGGGGGCTTGGCGGGGAGCTGTTTTTT.